A few counts support the clone carrying this T cell receptor (beta chain). As yet, its antigen is unknown. The sample is drawn from a study of T cell repertoires in cytomegalovirus infection. Findings and limits, study-wide: Clonotypes of TCR beta that were HLA-C-restricted and CMV-specific dominated the ex vivo response.

TCRdb used MiXCR to reprocess the reads, holding one entry per CDR3 protein. The sample lists 200,000 or so distinct CDR3 sequences, 35% to 40% occurring once. The germline gives CDR1 SEHNR, CDR2 FQNEAQ (reference sequence). Deletions cut 2 bases from V and 8 bases from J, with 13 bases between. This CDR3 region has 14 residues. The genes are TRBV7-9 and TRBJ2-1; D may be TRBD1 or TRBD2 (5 bases each). The source of this sequence is a human donor in good health (CMV status not recorded). Some clones in this sample may be carry-over from other donors' samples. The sample was CD8+ T cells from cultured PBMCs, taken from culture after CMV antigen stimulation. CDR3 bases: TGTGCCAGCAGCTTAACACAGGAGAGGGATGAGCAGTTCTTC. It encodes CASSLTQERDEQFF.